The 29 T cell receptor beta chains presented below share a single source sample, sequenced in a study of cytomegalovirus exposure and HLA in healthy donors. With 60 Vbeta and 13 Jbeta primers, the PCR was carried out. The table came from immunoSEQ multiplex PCR; TCRdb's copy has only in-frame clones and leaves some out. The sample has fewer than 200,000 clones; about three quarters are singletons. Sequenced sample: PBMCs. The receptors derive from a man aged 40-49 years in good health and CMV-seropositive.

Here the CDR3 reads CATSFQTGDLETQYF. In nucleotides, the CDR3 is TGTGCCACCAGCTTTCAGACAGGCGACCTTGAGACCCAGTACTTC. This chain uses TRBV15 with TRBJ2-5, with D perhaps TRBD1 (6 bases). V lost 5 bases and J lost 5, with 18 bases in between. Per the germline V gene, CDR1 is LNHNV and CDR2 is YYDKDF (reference sequence). This CDR3 is built from 15 residues.

The chain has TRBV6-1 and TRBJ2-3; 11 nucleotides line up with TRBD1. The CDR3 covers 14 residues. Per germline, CDR1 MNHNS and CDR2 SASEGT. J gave up 7 bases and V 7 bases, and 7 bases lay outside the gene matches. The chain's CDR3 is CASTGQGAVNTQYF. For the CDR3, the DNA is TGTGCCAGCACCGGACAGGGGGCGGTGAATACGCAGTATTTT.

The rearrangement links TRBV30 to TRBJ2-2, with D tentatively TRBD2 (5 bases). Trimming cost V 4 bases and J 3 bases, with 9 bases left between them. Per germline, CDR1 GTSNPN and CDR2 SVGIG (reference sequence). This CDR3 has 13 residues. CDR3 nucleotides: TGTGCCTGGAAGGGCGGGTACACCGGGGAGCTGTTTTTT. This codes for CAWKGGYTGELFF.

The V gene is TRBV7-3, the J gene TRBJ2-7, with TRBD1 matching over 11 bases. This CDR3 spans 14 amino acids. V was pared by 4 bases and J by 7 bases, with 6 bases of the junction left unmatched. Germline values: CDR1 SGHTA, CDR2 FQGTGA. Here the CDR3 reads CASSSGTGGREQYF. CDR3 coding DNA: TGTGCCAGCAGCTCCGGGACAGGGGGAAGGGAGCAGTACTTC.

This chain joins TRBV7-9 and TRBJ1-1; D is unresolved. Per germline, CDR1 SEHNR and CDR2 FQNEAQ (reference sequence). This CDR3 comprises 15 residues. V was pared by 3 bases and J by 4 bases, with 15 bases between. CDR3 DNA sequence: TGTGCCAGCAGCTTGCTCCCATTCGGGATCACTGAAGCTTTCTTT. Encoded protein: CASSLLPFGITEAFF.

This chain uses TRBV9 with TRBJ1-5; 7 nucleotides match TRBD1. The CDR3 runs to 14 residues. Trimming cost V 3 bases and J 6 bases; bases outside gene matches: 6. Germline-derived CDR1 and CDR2 are SGDLS and YYNGEE. CDR3 coding DNA: TGTGCCAGCAGCGAAGGGGGCTTGGGTCAGCCCCAGCATTTT. Translated, it gives CASSEGGLGQPQHF.

The V call is TRBV11-1, the J call TRBJ2-3, with TRBD2 identical over 7 bases. Per germline, CDR1 SGHAT and CDR2 FQDESV (reference sequence). Trimming at V came to 5 bases and at J to 2 bases, leaving 4 bases not matched to a gene. CDR3 length equals 14 residues. This chain's CDR3 is CASSPGTITDTQYF. CDR3 in DNA: TGTGCCAGCAGCCCTGGGACTATCACAGATACGCAGTATTTT.

The rearrangement uses TRBV18 and TRBJ2-7; possible D gene TRBD2, 6 bases. Trimming pared 2 bases from V and 2 bases from J, leaving 13 bases between. Germline values: CDR1 KGHSH, CDR2 LQKENI. The CDR3 sequence is 15 residues long. CDR3 sequence: CASSPVLGEAYEQYF. The CDR3 DNA reads as TGTGCCAGCTCACCAGTTTTGGGGGAGGCCTACGAGCAGTACTTC.

The V gene is TRBV5-1, the J gene TRBJ2-5; TRBD2 aligns across 9 bases. Per the germline V gene, CDR1 is SGHRS and CDR2 is YFSETQ. The CDR3 covers 15 residues. The junction had 8 bases not matched to a gene; V was cut back by 3 bases and J by 5 bases. CDR3 sequence: CASSSASGTIETQYF. The CDR3 region has the DNA TGCGCCAGCAGCTCCGCTAGCGGGACTATCGAGACCCAGTACTTC.

The V call is TRBV18, the J call TRBJ2-5, with no clear D. The CDR3 consists of 12 residues. Germline lookup yields CDR1 KGHSH and CDR2 LQKENI. Trimming removed 2 bases from V and 3 bases from J, with 4 bases in between. CDR3 coding DNA: TGTGCCAGCTCACCAATAGAAGAGACCCAGTACTTC. Translating gives CASSPIEETQYF.

This clone has just a few counts. The chain has TRBV6-1 and TRBJ1-5; unclear D gene. CDR1 is MNHNS and CDR2 is SASEGT in the germline V gene. There are 14 residues in the CDR3. V lost 2 bases and J 6 bases, leaving 11 bases between the germline ends. The CDR3 nucleotides are TGTGCCAGCAGTGAATCGATATCCGGTCAGCCCCAGCATTTT. Translating gives CASSESISGQPQHF.

The V and J genes are TRBV27 and TRBJ2-7; D perhaps matches TRBD2 (7 bases). The CDR3 runs 15 residues. V lost 5 bases and J lost 6, with 20 bases in between. CDR1 and CDR2 (germline): MNHEY, SMNVEV (reference sequence). CDR3 region: CASSAYGEGGGEQYF. Written as DNA, the CDR3 is TGTGCCAGCAGTGCCTATGGGGAGGGAGGGGGCGAGCAGTACTTC.

This sequence joins TRBV6-5 and TRBJ2-1; 8 nucleotides line up with TRBD2. Unmatched junction bases numbered 5, after V lost 7 bases and J lost 3 bases. This CDR3 is 14 amino acids long. The germline gives CDR1 MNHEY, CDR2 SVGAGI. CDR3 nucleotide sequence: TGTGCCAGCATCGGCCTAGCGGGCTACAATGAGCAGTTCTTC. Residues: CASIGLAGYNEQFF.

This clone was seen only once. The J gene is TRBJ2-5, the V gene TRBV6-5, with 7 bases that match TRBD1. Germline CDR1 and CDR2: MNHEY and SVGAGI. After removal of 5 bases from V and 2 bases from J, the junction contained 5 bases not matched to a gene. CDR3 length equals 14 residues. The CDR3: CASSKWDRQETQYF. The CDR3 DNA reads as TGTGCCAGCAGTAAATGGGACAGACAAGAGACCCAGTACTTC.

The chain is built from TRBV19 and TRBJ2-5, with TRBD2 as a possible D gene (5 bases). The CDR3 is made up of 13 amino acids. CDR1 is LNHDA, CDR2 SQIVND, per germline (reference sequence). Trimming cost V 4 bases and J 3 bases, with 9 bases left between them. For the CDR3, the DNA is TGTGCCAGTAGTAAGGACTTCGAAGAGACCCAGTACTTC. Translation gives CASSKDFEETQYF. Filled out from reference TRBV19 and TRBJ2-5, the complete variable domain reads DGGITQSPKYLFRKEGQNVTLSCEQNLNHDAMYWYRQDPGQGLRLIYYSQIVNDFQKGDIAEGYSVSREKKESFPLTVTSAQKNPTAFYLCASSKDFEETQYFGPGTRLLVL.

This sequence joins TRBV9 and TRBJ1-4, with a tentative D call TRBD1 (6 bases). Germline-derived CDR1 and CDR2 are SGDLS and YYNGEE. This CDR3 is 16 amino acids long. V dropped 0 bases and J dropped 7 bases, with 16 bases sitting between them. CDR3 in DNA: TGTGCCAGCAGCGTAGCGGGGGGCACTGTTCGTGAAAAACTGTTTTTT. This codes for CASSVAGGTVREKLFF. The full variable domain, its missing parts supplied by reference TRBV9 and TRBJ1-4, is DSGVTQTPKHLITATGQRVTLRCSPRSGDLSVYWYQQSLDQGLQFLIQYYNGEERAKGNILERFSAQQFPDLHSELNLSSLELGDSALYFCASSVAGGTVREKLFFGSGTQLSVL.

The CDR3 spells CASSSGDQPQHF. CDR3 nucleotides: TGTGCCAGCAGCTCCGGAGATCAGCCCCAGCATTTT. The chain carries TRBV7-9 and TRBJ1-5; D unresolved. The V gene lost 4 bases and the J gene lost 5 bases, with 6 bases spanning the gap. The CDR3 totals 12 residues. The germline V gene has CDR1 SEHNR and CDR2 FQNEAQ (reference sequence).

The chain has TRBV11-1 and TRBJ2-3; D is perhaps TRBD2 (6 bases). The CDR3 runs to 16 residues. With 5 bases removed from V and 4 bases from J, the gap between germline ends came to 19 bases. The germline V gene has CDR1 SGHAT and CDR2 FQDESV (reference sequence). The CDR3 coding sequence is TGTGCCAGCAGCGCACGGGACTCCCCACGCCCAGATACGCAGTATTTT. Encoded protein: CASSARDSPRPDTQYF.

The chain has TRBV18 and TRBJ2-2; maybe TRBD1 (5 bases). Germline V gene lookup returns CDR1 KGHSH and CDR2 LQKENI. The CDR3 loop spans 16 amino acids. V dropped 3 bases and J dropped 0 bases, with 11 bases sitting between them. The CDR3 coding sequence is TGTGCCAGCTCACCGTGGACACTGTCGAACACCGGGGAGCTGTTTTTT. Translated, it gives CASSPWTLSNTGELFF.

The V gene is TRBV6-5, the J gene TRBJ2-5; tentatively, D is TRBD2 (6 bases). Per germline, CDR1 MNHEY and CDR2 SVGAGI. The CDR3 is 14 amino acids. With 6 bases removed from V and 2 bases from J, the gap between germline ends came to 13 bases. CDR3 coding DNA: TGTGCCAGCAGCACTGGGGGGAGTCAAGAGACCCAGTACTTC. This codes for CASSTGGSQETQYF.

The chain joins TRBV10-3 to TRBJ2-7; D is possibly TRBD2 (5 bases). This CDR3 is built from 13 residues. V was clipped by 4 bases and J by 4 bases, with 11 bases between them. Germline assignment: CDR1 ENHRY and CDR2 SYGVKD. The DNA of the CDR3 is TGTGCCATCAGTGGCATCGAGGGATACGAGCAGTACTTC. It codes for CAISGIEGYEQYF.

V and J are TRBV5-1 and TRBJ2-7; 8 bases are a match to TRBD2. Germline trimming cut 4 bases from V and 4 bases from J; bases unmatched to any gene: 10. Germline V gives CDR1 SGHRS, CDR2 YFSETQ. This CDR3 is built from 15 residues. CDR3 in amino acids: CASSTGGASEYEQYF. The CDR3 nucleotides are TGCGCCAGCAGCACGGGGGGGGCTAGCGAGTACGAGCAGTACTTC.

Of note for this clone: Germline and junction disagree at one end, which may indicate a read error. The chain couples TRBV6-1 to TRBJ1-3, with D unresolved. The germline V gene has CDR1 MNHNS and CDR2 SASEGT. This CDR3 is built from 16 residues. CDR3 DNA sequence: TGTGCCAGCAGTGAAGGAGCCCACTTCGCGGGAAACGCCATATATTTT. This encodes CASSEGAHFAGNAIYF.

This clone has only one observation. The rearrangement uses TRBV9 and TRBJ2-1; the match to TRBD1 covers 8 bases. The germline V gene encodes CDR1 SGDLS and CDR2 YYNGEE. V lost 3 bases, J lost 6 bases, and 5 bases stayed unmatched. The CDR3 has 14 residues. CDR3 sequence (DNA): TGTGCCAGCAGCGCAGCCGGACAGGGCAATGAGCAGTTCTTC. The encoded protein is CASSAAGQGNEQFF.

The chain employs TRBV11-3 and TRBJ2-2, with D unclear. V was pared by 2 bases and J by 0 bases, with 4 bases between. The germline V gene encodes CDR1 SGHNT and CDR2 YENEEA. CDR3 length equals 14 residues. The CDR3 protein is CASSLTANTGELFF. The CDR3 DNA sequence: TGTGCCAGCAGCTTAACAGCGAACACCGGGGAGCTGTTTTTT. Full variable domain (rest looked up from reference TRBV11-3 and TRBJ2-2): EAGVVQSPRYKIIEKKQPVAFWCNPISGHNTLYWYLQNLGQGPELLIRYENEEAVDDSQLPKDRFSAERLKGVDSTLKIQPAELGDSAVYLCASSLTANTGELFFGEGSRLTVL.

The chain carries TRBV7-2 and TRBJ2-7; 9 bases are a match to TRBD1. The V gene's germline CDR1 is SGHTA and CDR2 FQGNSA. This CDR3 is built from 15 residues. After removal of 2 bases from V and 2 bases from J, the junction contained 4 bases not matched to a gene. CDR3 loop: CASSLRTGEAYEQYF. The DNA of the CDR3 is TGTGCCAGCAGCTTAAGGACAGGGGAGGCCTACGAGCAGTACTTC.

The chain employs TRBV7-3 and TRBJ2-1, with D perhaps TRBD2 (6 bases). Trimming pared 5 bases from V and 10 bases from J, leaving 18 bases between. The CDR3 loop spans 14 amino acids. Germline values: CDR1 SGHTA, CDR2 FQGTGA. CDR3 nucleotide sequence: TGTGCCAGCAGCCCAGACGGACTATTACGCGAGCAGTTCTTC. Encoded protein: CASSPDGLLREQFF.

This clone was counted between two and nine times. J is TRBJ2-7 and V is TRBV27; 7 nucleotides agree with TRBD2. CDR3 length equals 15 residues. The germline V gene encodes CDR1 MNHEY and CDR2 SMNVEV (reference sequence). V trimming: 6 bases; J trimming: 5 bases; junction bases outside the gene matches: 13. The CDR3 region is CASSYLKAGSHEQYF. CDR3 in DNA: TGTGCCAGCAGCTACCTTAAAGCGGGAAGCCACGAGCAGTACTTC.

The chain employs TRBV19 and TRBJ2-5; 15 positions match TRBD2. CDR1 LNHDA and CDR2 SQIVND come from the germline V gene (reference sequence). The CDR3 length is 15 residues. Trimming cost V 8 bases and J 4 bases; bases outside gene matches: 5. The CDR3 coding sequence is TGTGCCAGTGGCTCGGGACTAGCGGGAGGAGAGACCCAGTACTTC. Protein product: CASGSGLAGGETQYF.